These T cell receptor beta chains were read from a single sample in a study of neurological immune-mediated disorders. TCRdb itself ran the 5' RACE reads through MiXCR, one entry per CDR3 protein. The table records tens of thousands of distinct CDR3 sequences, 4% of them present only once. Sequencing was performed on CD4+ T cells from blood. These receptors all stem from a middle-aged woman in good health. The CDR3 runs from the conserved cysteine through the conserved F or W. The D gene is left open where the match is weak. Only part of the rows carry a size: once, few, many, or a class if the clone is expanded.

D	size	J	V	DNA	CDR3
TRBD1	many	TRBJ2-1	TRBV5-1	TGCGCCAGCAGCCCGACAGGGACGCCCTACAATGAGCAGTTCTTC	CASSPTGTPYNEQFF
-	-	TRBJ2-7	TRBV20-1	TGCAGTGCCGGGATGGTTGTGGCAGCCCCTTACGAGCAGTACTTC	CSAGMVVAAPYEQYF
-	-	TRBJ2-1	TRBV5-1	TGCGCCAGCAGCGGGGGACAGTTCTTC	CASSGGQFF
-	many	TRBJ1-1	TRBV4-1	TGCGCCAGCAGCCAAAGACTAGCGAACACTGAAGCTTTCTTT	CASSQRLANTEAFF
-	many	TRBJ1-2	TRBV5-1	TGCGCCAGCAGCCGACAGGACCAGTATGGCTACACCTTC	CASSRQDQYGYTF
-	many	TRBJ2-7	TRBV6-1	TGTGCCAGCGGGCGGGTTGCTGGTTCCGACGAGCAGTACTTC	CASGRVAGSDEQYF
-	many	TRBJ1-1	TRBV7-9	TGTGCCAGCAGCTTAGACCAGGGGAACACTGAAGCTTTCTTT	CASSLDQGNTEAFF
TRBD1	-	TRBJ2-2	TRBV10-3	TGTTCTATCAGCCGGACAGGGGGCACCGGGGAGCTGTTTTTT	CSISRTGGTGELFF
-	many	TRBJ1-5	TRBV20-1	TGCAGTGCTACAAGGGGAATCCAGCCCCAGCATTTT	CSATRGIQPQHF
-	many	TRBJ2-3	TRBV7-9	TGTGCCAGCAGCTTCCCGACCCCCGCCAGCACAGATACGCAGTATTTT	CASSFPTPASTDTQYF
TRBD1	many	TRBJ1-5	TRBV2	TGTGCCGGATCCGACAGGGGGGGTAATCAGCCCCAGCATTTT	CAGSDRGGNQPQHF
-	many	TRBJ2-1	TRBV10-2	TGCGCCAGCAGTGAGGAGCGCGGGGTCTACAATGAGCAGTTCTTC	CASSEERGVYNEQFF
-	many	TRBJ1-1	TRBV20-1	TGCAGTGCTAGTCTCGAAACTGAAGCTTTCTTT	CSASLETEAFF
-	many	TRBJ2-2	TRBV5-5	TGTGCCAGCAGCTTGGGACCCACCGGGGAGCTGTTTTTT	CASSLGPTGELFF
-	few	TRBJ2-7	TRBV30	TGTGCCTGGAGTCCCTCCACAGGGCTAACCTACGAGCAGTACTTC	CAWSPSTGLTYEQYF
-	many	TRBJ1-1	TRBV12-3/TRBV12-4	TGTGCCAGCAGTTTCCGCAGGGGCACTGAAGCTTTCTTT	CASSFRRGTEAFF
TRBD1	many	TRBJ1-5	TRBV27	TGTGCCAGCAGGAGACAGGGAAATCAGCCCCAGCATTTT	CASRRQGNQPQHF